The 29 T cell receptor beta chains below come from one sample, sequenced in a study of blood T cell repertoires in COVID-19 (dated by TCRdb to 2020 to 2021). Library generation was performed with the immunoSEQ multiplex PCR assay. TCRdb re-hosts the immuneACCESS table, in-frame sequences only. Its copies lack some clones; in the studies checked, an unresolved V gene accounts for under half of them, and the cause for the rest is not known. Recorded for this sample are around 240,000 clones; 90% of them occurred a single time. Around 0.8% of the sample lies in the top ten. Sequencing was performed on PBMCs or T cells enriched from blood (not recorded which). The receptors were gathered from a man over 45 who had been exposed to COVID-19.

This chain joins TRBV28 and TRBJ1-2; 8 bases map to TRBD1. V was pared by 3 bases and J by 5 bases, with 5 bases of the junction left unmatched. CDR3 length: 14 amino acids. The germline V gene has CDR1 MDHEN and CDR2 SYDVKM. DNA of the CDR3: TGTGCCAGCAGTTTCTTAACAGGGGGATATGGCTACACCTTC. Translated: CASSFLTGGYGYTF.

Regarding this clone: The junction does not match germline at one end; this may be a read error. The chain employs TRBV28 and TRBJ1-1, with a possible D match to TRBD1 (5 bases). CDR1 is MDHEN and CDR2 is SYDVKM in the germline V gene. The CDR3 loop spans 12 amino acids. The CDR3 bases are TGTGCCAGCAGTGTATGGGGGAGCTTTGCTTTCTTT. Translated: CASSVWGSFAFF.

The CDR3 bases are TGCGCCAGCACCCCCGATGAGACTAGAGCCGAGCAGTACTTC. Protein: CASTPDETRAEQYF. The chain joins TRBV5-1 to TRBJ2-7; D might be TRBD2 (6 bases). Trimming pared 6 bases from V and 6 bases from J, leaving 19 bases between. CDR1 and CDR2 from the germline V gene are SGHRS and YFSETQ. This CDR3 contains 14 residues.

J is TRBJ1-6 and V is TRBV25-1, with D hard to call. Trimming pared 7 bases from V and 10 bases from J, leaving 14 bases between. The germline CDR1 and CDR2 sequences are MGHDK and SYGVNS. The CDR3 loop spans 13 amino acids. For the CDR3, the DNA is TGTGCCAGCACCCCATCGGTCCCCTCACCCCTCCACTTT. It encodes CASTPSVPSPLHF.

This sequence joins TRBV7-6 and TRBJ2-7; a weak D match, TRBD2 (5 bases). The V and J ends lost 2 bases and 6 bases respectively, with 17 bases between them. This CDR3 contains 15 residues. Germline values: CDR1 SGHVS, CDR2 FNYEAQ. Written as DNA, the CDR3 is TGTGCCAGCAGCTTAAGGAGAGGGTTCGGGCCCGAGCAGTACTTC. The encoded protein is CASSLRRGFGPEQYF.

This rearrangement joins TRBV28 to TRBJ1-2; D is unresolved. Trimming cost V 6 bases and J 7 bases, with 15 bases left between them. Germline loops: CDR1 MDHEN, CDR2 SYDVKM. This CDR3 comprises 13 residues. The CDR3 coding sequence is TGTGCCAGCAGCTCGCCCGGGGTTCGTGGCTACACCTTC. Protein: CASSSPGVRGYTF.

The rearrangement uses TRBV11-2 and TRBJ1-5; TRBD1 matches 9 bases. The germline V gene has CDR1 SGHAT and CDR2 FQNNGV. The ends lost 1 base at V and 6 bases at J; junction bases unmatched: 4. The CDR3 spans 15 residues. The CDR3 region has the DNA TGTGCCAGCAGCTTAGGGACAGGGGTAGGTCAGCCCCAGCATTTT. It encodes CASSLGTGVGQPQHF.

Concerning this clone: This sample includes further DNA sequences coding for the same CDR3. The V call is TRBV5-1, the J call TRBJ2-2, with D perhaps matching TRBD1 (5 bases). Germline V CDR1 and CDR2: SGHRS, YFSETQ. CDR3 length equals 15 residues. Trimming left V 0 bases short and J 3 bases short, with 9 bases between. The CDR3 DNA reads TGCGCCAGCAGCTTGGCTCTAGGGGACACCGGGGAGCTGTTTTTT. Translation: CASSLALGDTGELFF.

The rearrangement links TRBV5-1 to TRBJ2-1; D is uncertain. Looked up from germline, CDR1 is SGHRS and CDR2 is YFSETQ. The CDR3 sequence is 14 residues long. The V end was cut by 0 bases, the J end by 8 bases, with 12 bases between. The CDR3 sequence is CASSLEPSSDEQFF. The CDR3 DNA reads as TGCGCCAGCAGCTTGGAACCCAGCAGCGATGAGCAGTTCTTC.

This clone was found once. The chain couples TRBV19 to TRBJ1-1, with a tentative D call TRBD1 (6 bases). V was clipped by 5 bases and J by 5 bases, with 15 bases between them. The CDR3 contains 14 residues. The V gene's germline CDR1 is LNHDA and CDR2 SQIVND (reference sequence). The DNA for the CDR3 is TGTGCCAGTAGTTCGAGACAGGCAAGGACTGAAGCTTTCTTT. Protein sequence: CASSSRQARTEAFF.

V gene TRBV19 combines with J gene TRBJ2-1, with TRBD1 matching 7 bases. The CDR3 is 15 amino acids. From germline, CDR1 is LNHDA and CDR2 SQIVND (reference sequence). Losses at the gene ends were 5 bases for V and 0 bases for J; bases not matched to a gene: 4. The CDR3 protein is CASSRQGLSYNEQFF. CDR3 bases: TGTGCCAGTAGTCGACAGGGTCTCTCCTACAATGAGCAGTTCTTC.

This clone was picked up one time. The rearrangement links TRBV7-2 to TRBJ2-7; TRBD2 aligns across 8 bases. The CDR3 has 15 amino acids. Germline V gene sequence: CDR1 SGHTA, CDR2 FQGNSA. The J segment lost 4 bases and the V segment lost 4 bases, leaving 9 bases of the junction unmatched. The CDR3 is CASSSIAGRAYEQYV. In DNA, the CDR3 is TGTGCCAGCAGCTCGATAGCGGGAAGGGCTTACGAGCAGTACGTC.

The chain couples TRBV5-1 to TRBJ1-1, with D possibly TRBD1 on 6 matching bases. V lost 4 bases and J lost 0, with 10 bases in between. The CDR3 consists of 14 residues. CDR1 is SGHRS, CDR2 YFSETQ, per germline. Here the CDR3 DNA reads TGCGCCAGCAGCCCGGCAGGGGTGAACACTGAAGCTTTCTTT. It encodes CASSPAGVNTEAFF.

The chain uses TRBV10-3 and TRBJ2-3; 7 bases are a match to TRBD1. CDR3 size: 13 residues. Germline CDR1 ENHRY, CDR2 SYGVKD. Trimming at V came to 4 bases and at J to 5 bases, leaving 3 bases not matched to a gene. The CDR3 protein is CAISGGGRDTQYF. The CDR3 DNA sequence: TGTGCCATCAGTGGAGGGGGCCGAGATACGCAGTATTTT.

The chain is built from TRBV29-1 and TRBJ1-4; TRBD1 matches 11 bases. The length of the CDR3 is 14 residues. The ends lost 6 bases at V and 6 bases at J; junction bases unmatched: 6. CDR1 and CDR2 (germline): SQVTM, ANQGSEA. CDR3 protein: CSVGQGGAYEKLFF. For the CDR3, the DNA is TGCAGCGTGGGACAGGGGGGGGCTTATGAAAAACTGTTTTTT.

The chain recombines TRBV2 with TRBJ1-2, with 8 bases fitting TRBD1. CDR3 size: 13 residues. V lost 6 bases and J lost 5; bases outside the gene matches: 5. Germline lookup yields CDR1 SNHLY and CDR2 FYNNEI. CDR3 DNA sequence: TGTGCCAGCAGGGGGGACAGGTGGTATGGCTACACCTTC. Protein product: CASRGDRWYGYTF. Full variable domain (outside the CDR3, taken from reference TRBV2 and TRBJ1-2): EPEVTQTPSHQVTQMGQEVILRCVPISNHLYFYWYRQILGQKVEFLVSFYNNEISEKSEIFDDQFSVERPDGSNFTLKIRSTKLEDSAMYFCASRGDRWYGYTFGSGTRLTVV.

The rearrangement uses TRBV2 and TRBJ2-7; no clear D gene. CDR1 SNHLY and CDR2 FYNNEI come from the germline V gene. This CDR3 comprises 13 residues. Deletions cut 3 bases from V and 2 bases from J, with 8 bases between. The CDR3 sequence: CASSDAQTYEQYV. Here the CDR3 DNA reads TGTGCCAGCAGTGATGCACAGACCTACGAGCAGTACGTC.

The chain joins TRBV6-5 to TRBJ2-7; possible D gene TRBD1, 5 bases. The CDR3 runs to 15 residues. Deletions cut 5 bases from V and 3 bases from J, with 17 bases between. Germline V lookup: CDR1 MNHEY, CDR2 SVGAGI. The CDR3 spells CASSTTGESGYEQYF. The CDR3 DNA follows: TGTGCCAGCAGTACTACAGGAGAATCTGGCTACGAGCAGTACTTC.

The chain employs TRBV10-3 and TRBJ1-1; weak D call: TRBD1 (6 bases). The germline V gene encodes CDR1 ENHRY and CDR2 SYGVKD. The CDR3 runs 15 residues. Trimming pared 6 bases from V and 2 bases from J, leaving 16 bases between. The CDR3 here is CAIRRNTGFNTEAFF. DNA of the CDR3: TGTGCCATCAGGCGAAATACAGGGTTTAACACTGAAGCTTTCTTT.

The V call is TRBV3-1 (or the pseudogene TRBV3-2), the J call TRBJ2-7, with D possibly being TRBD2 (7 bases). Germline values: CDR1 LGHDT, CDR2 YNNKEL (reference sequence). CDR3 length: 13 amino acids. V was pared by 2 bases and J by 6 bases, with 11 bases between. CDR3 nucleotide sequence: TGTGCCAGCAGCCAACGGGGGGCGGCCGAGCAGTACGTC. Translation: CASSQRGAAEQYV.

The chain employs TRBV28 and TRBJ2-1; tentative D call: TRBD1 (6 bases). Germline assignment: CDR1 MDHEN and CDR2 SYDVKM. The CDR3 covers 14 residues. V gave up 2 bases and J gave up 5 bases, with 10 bases separating them. CDR3 nucleotides: TGTGCCAGCAGTTTAGGGGGCGCCGACAATGAGCAGTTCTTC. Protein sequence: CASSLGGADNEQFF.

As regards this clone: The same CDR3 also results from other DNA sequences found in this sample. The J gene is TRBJ1-1, the V gene TRBV12-3 or TRBV12-4, with D uncertain. CDR3 size: 13 residues. The V end lost 3 bases, the J end lost 2 bases, and 7 bases lay between the germline ends. The CDR3 region is CASSFRVNTEAFF. CDR3 nucleotides: TGTGCCAGCAGTTTCCGAGTTAACACTGAAGCTTTCTTT.

The gene calls are TRBV18 and TRBJ1-3; D ambiguous. The CDR3 length is 16 residues. Germline V gives CDR1 KGHSH, CDR2 LQKENI. V lost 0 bases, J lost 0 bases, and 9 bases lay in between. For the CDR3, the DNA is TGTGCCAGCTCACCACCGAGCGTTCCCTCTGGAAACACCATATATTTT. This translates into CASSPPSVPSGNTIYF.

The genes are TRBV28 and TRBJ1-6, with D unclear. The CDR3 spans 16 residues. CDR1 is MDHEN, CDR2 SYDVKM, per germline. The ends were cut back, 2 bases at V and 0 bases at J, with 8 bases in the middle. CDR3 DNA: TGTGCCAGCAGTTTACGTGAGAGCTCCTATAATTCACCCCTCCACTTT. Translated: CASSLRESSYNSPLHF.

The V call is TRBV7-6, the J call TRBJ1-6; TRBD1 aligns across 9 bases. V lost 5 bases and J lost 8; bases outside the gene matches: 7. CDR1 and CDR2 from the germline V gene are SGHVS and FNYEAQ. CDR3 length: 15 amino acids. The CDR3, as DNA: TGTGCCAGCAGCCCCGGGACAGGGCTGCATTCACCCCTCCACTTT. Protein sequence: CASSPGTGLHSPLHF.

The CDR3 region has the DNA TGTGCCAGCAGTACAAACTCAGGGGGAGGAACCTATGGCTACACCTTC. Its protein product is CASSTNSGGGTYGYTF. V and J are TRBV28 and TRBJ1-2, with 7 bases fitting TRBD1. Per germline, CDR1 MDHEN and CDR2 SYDVKM. V dropped 5 bases and J dropped 4; count of bases not matched to a gene: 13. The CDR3 extends over 16 amino acids.

The rearrangement links TRBV6-5 to TRBJ1-1; D gene unclear. The germline V gene encodes CDR1 MNHEY and CDR2 SVGAGI. Trimming pared 0 bases from V and 5 bases from J, leaving 7 bases between. This CDR3 spans 13 amino acids. The CDR3 nucleotides read TGTGCCAGCAGTTACTCACAAATGACTGAAGCTTTCTTT. Translation gives CASSYSQMTEAFF.

The CDR3 bases are TGCGCCAGCAGCGAAGTTTTCAGAGGGGGCACTGAAGCTTTCTTT. This translates into CASSEVFRGGTEAFF. The chain is built from TRBV5-1 and TRBJ1-1; D perhaps matches TRBD1 (6 bases). V was cut by 4 bases and J by 4 bases, with 17 bases left in between. The CDR3 is made up of 15 amino acids. Germline loops: CDR1 SGHRS, CDR2 YFSETQ.

The chain couples TRBV18 to TRBJ1-2, with 8 bases aligning to TRBD1. Germline V lookup: CDR1 KGHSH, CDR2 LQKENI. The V segment lost 6 bases and the J segment 5 bases; nucleotides outside the gene matches: 5. The CDR3 is made up of 13 amino acids. The CDR3 here is CASSRGLGYGYTF. In nucleotides, the CDR3 is TGTGCCAGCTCCAGGGGGCTTGGTTATGGCTACACCTTC.